Listed below are T cell receptor beta chains from one sample, sequenced in a study of shared clonotypes between healthy human individuals. The method was immunoSEQ multiplex PCR; TCRdb's version includes in-frame clones alone and lacks a portion of them. Of roughly 700,000 clones in the sample, about nine tenths were seen once. Sequences were obtained from memory CD8+ T cells from PBMCs. The receptors shown here come from a man between 18 and 35 years old in good health. Some clones in this sample may be carry-over from other donors' samples. Each CDR3 is given with its conserved first and last residue. D genes are given only for firm matches. Clone size is not always given. Where it is, it says once, few, many or a class for expanded clones.

size	D	V	J	CDR3	DNA
-	TRBD2	TRBV10-3	TRBJ2-1	CAISSGTSAYNEQFF	TGTGCCATCAGCTCCGGGACTAGCGCCTACAATGAGCAGTTCTTC
-	-	TRBV20-1	TRBJ2-2	CSASAWGELFF	TGCAGTGCTTCAGCTTGGGGGGAGCTGTTTTTT
-	-	TRBV7-9	TRBJ2-3	CASSPRLRITDTQYF	TGTGCCAGCAGCCCCCGGCTTCGGATCACAGATACGCAGTATTTT
-	-	TRBV7-6	TRBJ2-7	CASSLTDTFYEQYF	TGTGCCAGCAGCTTAACCGACACATTCTACGAGCAGTACTTC
-	TRBD2	TRBV9	TRBJ2-5	CASSPGPSGRNQETQYF	TGTGCCAGCAGCCCCGGCCCTAGCGGGAGAAACCAAGAGACCCAGTACTTC
-	TRBD1	TRBV11-1	TRBJ2-5	CASSRNRGRQETQYF	TGTGCCAGCAGCCGTAACAGGGGCCGACAAGAGACCCAGTACTTC
once	-	TRBV4-2	TRBJ1-6	CASSQDKLSGGSPLHF	TGTGCCAGCAGCCAAGATAAATTGTCGGGAGGCTCACCCCTCCACTTT
once	TRBD1	TRBV5-1	TRBJ2-5	CASSWQGAETQYF	TGCGCCAGCAGCTGGCAGGGGGCTGAGACCCAGTACTTC
-	TRBD1	TRBV27	TRBJ2-5	CASSNRGLEETQYF	TGTGCCAGCAGTAACAGGGGGCTGGAGGAGACCCAGTACTTC
-	-	TRBV7-8	TRBJ2-2	CASSVFSGNTGELFF	TGTGCCAGCAGCGTTTTCTCAGGGAACACCGGGGAGCTGTTTTTT
-	-	TRBV4-1	TRBJ2-1	CASSQVNSEYSYNEQFF	TGCGCCAGCAGCCAAGTGAATAGCGAATACTCCTACAATGAGCAGTTCTTC
-	-	TRBV19	TRBJ2-1	CASSIAPGDRIDAGYNEQFF	TGTGCCAGTAGTATAGCCCCAGGGGATAGAATTGATGCCGGCTACAATGAGCAGTTCTTC
-	TRBD2	TRBV6-5	TRBJ2-5	CASSSGLAVQETQYF	TGTGCCAGCAGTTCCGGACTAGCGGTTCAAGAGACCCAGTACTTC
-	TRBD2	TRBV29-1	TRBJ2-2	CSVGGRHRSGELFF	TGCAGCGTTGGCGGGAGACATCGTTCCGGGGAGCTGTTTTTT
-	-	TRBV28	TRBJ2-7	CASSLASGISSYEQYF	TGTGCCAGCAGTTTAGCATCCGGAATTAGCTCCTACGAGCAGTACTTC
-	TRBD1	TRBV6-5	TRBJ1-1	CAVRQGQDTEAFF	TGTGCCGTCCGGCAGGGACAGGACACTGAAGCTTTCTTT
-	TRBD1	TRBV10-3	TRBJ1-2	CAISEGGTGEDYGYTF	TGTGCCATCAGTGAGGGGGGGACAGGAGAAGACTATGGCTACACCTTC
-	TRBD2	TRBV19	TRBJ2-3	CASSRLAGGDTDTQYF	TGTGCCAGTAGTCGACTAGCGGGAGGGGACACAGATACGCAGTATTTT
-	-	TRBV27	TRBJ2-1	CASSFINAGIDEQFF	TGTGCCAGCAGTTTTATCAACGCAGGGATTGATGAGCAGTTCTTC
-	TRBD2	TRBV19	TRBJ2-1	CASSIASGTYNEQFF	TGTGCCAGTAGTATAGCTAGCGGTACCTACAATGAGCAGTTCTTC
-	-	TRBV5-8	TRBJ2-1	CASSLTSPFHNEQFF	TGTGCCAGCAGCTTGACTAGTCCCTTCCACAATGAGCAGTTCTTC
-	-	TRBV5-4	TRBJ2-7	CASSLALNYEQYF	TGTGCCAGCAGCTTGGCCCTCAACTACGAGCAGTACTTC
-	-	TRBV7-9	TRBJ2-5	CASSLLEGEEETQYF	TGTGCCAGCAGCTTACTAGAAGGGGAGGAGGAGACCCAGTACTTC
few	-	TRBV4-1	TRBJ2-7	CASSQERRQGGVYEQYF	TGCGCCAGCAGCCAAGAACGGCGTCAGGGGGGAGTCTACGAGCAGTACTTC
-	TRBD2	TRBV7-9	TRBJ2-5	CASSPPPYTSGGQETQYF	TGTGCCAGCAGCCCCCCCCCTTACACTAGCGGGGGACAAGAGACCCAGTACTTC
-	-	TRBV19	TRBJ2-1	CASSIRGSYNEQFF	TGTGCCAGTAGTATACGGGGATCCTACAATGAGCAGTTCTTC
-	TRBD2	TRBV27	TRBJ2-1	CASSPRTSGPSYNEQFF	TGTGCCAGCAGTCCCCGGACTAGCGGTCCTTCCTACAATGAGCAGTTCTTC
once	-	TRBV11-2	TRBJ1-5	CASSLDLGFQGRLNQPQHF	TGTGCCAGCAGCTTAGATCTGGGATTTCAGGGACGCCTCAATCAGCCCCAGCATTTT
-	-	TRBV6-4	TRBJ1-5	CASSEGNSNQPQHF	TGTGCCAGCAGTGAGGGAAATAGCAATCAGCCCCAGCATTTT